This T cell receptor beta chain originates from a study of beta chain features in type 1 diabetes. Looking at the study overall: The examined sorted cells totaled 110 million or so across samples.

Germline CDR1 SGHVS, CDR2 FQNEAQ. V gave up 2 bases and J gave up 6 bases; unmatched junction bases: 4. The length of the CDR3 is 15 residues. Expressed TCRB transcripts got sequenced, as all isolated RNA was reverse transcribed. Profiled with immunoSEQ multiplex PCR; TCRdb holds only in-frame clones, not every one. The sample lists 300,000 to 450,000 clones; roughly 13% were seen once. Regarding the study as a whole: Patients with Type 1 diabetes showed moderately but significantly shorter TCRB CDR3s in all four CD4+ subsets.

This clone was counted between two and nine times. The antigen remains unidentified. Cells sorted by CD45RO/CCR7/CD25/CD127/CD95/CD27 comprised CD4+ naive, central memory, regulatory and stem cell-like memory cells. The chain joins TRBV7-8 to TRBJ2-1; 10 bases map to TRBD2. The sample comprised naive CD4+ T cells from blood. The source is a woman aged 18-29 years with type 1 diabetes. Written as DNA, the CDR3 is TGTGCCAGCAGCTTAATCAGCGGGGGGGTCAATGAGCAGTTCTTC. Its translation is CASSLISGGVNEQFF.